This T cell receptor beta chain was sequenced in a study of OX40 agonist ivuxolimab in advanced cancers. Study summary: Partial responses were recorded for three patients, including one with hepatocellular carcinoma and two with cutaneous melanoma.

V was clipped by 3 bases and J by 5 bases; unmatched bases: 7. The CDR3 is made up of 15 amino acids. Germline V gene sequence: CDR1 MNHEY, CDR2 SMNVEV (reference sequence). The assay was immunoSEQ multiplex PCR, and TCRdb's table has in-frame clones only and misses some. The sample consists of 75,000 to 90,000 clones, approximately 88% of them appearing once. The sequencing here drew on CD4+ or CD8+ T cells sorted from blood, taken in a trial of the OX40 agonist ivuxolimab. The chain is built from TRBV27 and TRBJ2-5, with 9 bases matching TRBD2. The TCR originated in an adult with an advanced solid tumor such as melanoma, head and neck, liver or kidney cancer. DNA for the CDR3: TGTGCCAGCAGTTTTGGCGGGGGGGCCCGGGAGACCCAGTACTTC. Protein product: CASSFGGGARETQYF.